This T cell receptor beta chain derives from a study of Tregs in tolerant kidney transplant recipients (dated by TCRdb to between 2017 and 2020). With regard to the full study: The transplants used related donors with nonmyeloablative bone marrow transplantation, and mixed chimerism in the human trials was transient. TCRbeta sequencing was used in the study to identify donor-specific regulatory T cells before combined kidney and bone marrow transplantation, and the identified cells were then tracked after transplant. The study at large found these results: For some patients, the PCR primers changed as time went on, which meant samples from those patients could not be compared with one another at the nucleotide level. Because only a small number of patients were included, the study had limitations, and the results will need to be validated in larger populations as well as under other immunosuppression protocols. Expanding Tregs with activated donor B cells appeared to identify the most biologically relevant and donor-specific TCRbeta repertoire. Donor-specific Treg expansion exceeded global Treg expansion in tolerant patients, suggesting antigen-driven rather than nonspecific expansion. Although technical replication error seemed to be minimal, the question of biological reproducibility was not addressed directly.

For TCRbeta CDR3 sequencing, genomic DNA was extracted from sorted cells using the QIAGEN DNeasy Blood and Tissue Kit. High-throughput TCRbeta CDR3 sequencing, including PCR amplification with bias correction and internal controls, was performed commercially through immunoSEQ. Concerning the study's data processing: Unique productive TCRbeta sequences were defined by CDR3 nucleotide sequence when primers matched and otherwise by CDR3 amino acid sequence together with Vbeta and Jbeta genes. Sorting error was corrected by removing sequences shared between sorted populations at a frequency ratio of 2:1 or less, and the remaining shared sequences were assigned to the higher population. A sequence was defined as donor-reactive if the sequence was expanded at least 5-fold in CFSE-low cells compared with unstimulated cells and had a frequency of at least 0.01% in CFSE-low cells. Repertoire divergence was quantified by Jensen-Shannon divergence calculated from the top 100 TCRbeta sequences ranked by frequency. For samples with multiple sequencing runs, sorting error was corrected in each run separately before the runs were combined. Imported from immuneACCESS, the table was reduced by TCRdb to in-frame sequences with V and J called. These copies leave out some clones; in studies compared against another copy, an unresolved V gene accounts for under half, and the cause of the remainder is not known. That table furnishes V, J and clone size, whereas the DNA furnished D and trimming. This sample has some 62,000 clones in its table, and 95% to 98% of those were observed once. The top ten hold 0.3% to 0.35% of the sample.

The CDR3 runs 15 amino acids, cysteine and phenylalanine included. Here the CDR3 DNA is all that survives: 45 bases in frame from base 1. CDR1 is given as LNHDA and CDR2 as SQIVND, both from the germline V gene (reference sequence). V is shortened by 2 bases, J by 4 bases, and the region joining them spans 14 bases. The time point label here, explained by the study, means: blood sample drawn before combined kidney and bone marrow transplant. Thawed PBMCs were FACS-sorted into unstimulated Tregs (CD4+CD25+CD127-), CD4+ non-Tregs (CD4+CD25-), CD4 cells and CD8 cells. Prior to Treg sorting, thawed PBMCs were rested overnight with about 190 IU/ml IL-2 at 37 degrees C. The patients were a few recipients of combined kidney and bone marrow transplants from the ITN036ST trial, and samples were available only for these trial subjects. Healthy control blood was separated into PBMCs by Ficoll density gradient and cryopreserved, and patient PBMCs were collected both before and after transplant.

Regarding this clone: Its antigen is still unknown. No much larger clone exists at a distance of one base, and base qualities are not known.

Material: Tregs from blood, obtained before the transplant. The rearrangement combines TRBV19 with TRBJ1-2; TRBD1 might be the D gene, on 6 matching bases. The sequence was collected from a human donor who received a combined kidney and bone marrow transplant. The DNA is TGTGCCAGTAGTATACCCCCAGGGGCCATCTATGGCTACACCTTC. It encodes CASSIPPGAIYGYTF.